Detailed here is one T cell receptor beta chain. This sample is part of a study of control samples from healthy donors and cancer patients. Here immunoSEQ multiplex PCR was the method, and the copy in TCRdb shows in-frame clones only, minus some. The repertoire has 98,000 or so clones, 79% of them found once; the top ten carry roughly a tenth. The CDR3 extends over 12 amino acids. Germline loops: CDR1 ENHRY, CDR2 SYGVKD. V lost 10 bases and J 0 bases, leaving 8 bases between the germline ends. The genes are TRBV10-3 and TRBJ2-3; D is possibly TRBD1 or TRBD2 (5 bases each). This clonotype was sampled from a woman in her 30s in good health. The material sequenced was blood. CDR3 residues: CATGASTDTQYF. For the CDR3, the DNA is TGTGCCACCGGGGCTAGCACAGATACGCAGTATTTT.